The present entry profiles one TCR beta chain with its context. Germline lookup yields CDR1 GTSNPN and CDR2 SVGIG (reference sequence). This CDR3 comprises 14 residues. The junction had 7 bases not matched to a gene; V was cut back by 2 bases and J by 4 bases. Sequencing was performed with immunoSEQ multiplex PCR; in TCRdb, only in-frame clones are kept and a portion is missing. The table records fewer than 100,000 clones, about 91% of them present only once. The sample originates from a study of technical replicates of blood from several donors. J is TRBJ2-5 and V is TRBV30; 7 nucleotides agree with TRBD2. The sequencing input was T cells isolated from PBMCs. This clonotype was obtained from a human donor in good health. CDR3 nucleotides: TGTGCCTGGAGTAGAGCGGGGTGGTCAGAGACCCAGTACTTC. This codes for CAWSRAGWSETQYF.